Presented here are 24 T cell receptor beta chains from one specimen sequenced in a study of a mutant IDH1 vaccine in newly diagnosed glioma. Here immunoSEQ multiplex PCR was the method, and the copy in TCRdb shows in-frame clones only, minus some. The table lists about 90,000 clones, nearly 90% of them singletons, with roughly 0.74% in the top ten. What these receptors recognize is not known. Time point: week 47, end of study. Topical imiquimod was applied with each vaccine dose, which held 300 ug of mutant IDH1 20-mer peptide. The material was PBMCs, obtained from a glioma patient whose treatment included an IDH1 peptide vaccine. The receptors stem from a woman aged 45-65 years with glioma.

This rearrangement joins TRBV28 to TRBJ1-5; the D is unclear. Germline CDR1 MDHEN, CDR2 SYDVKM. Deletions cut 4 bases from V and 3 bases from J, with 10 bases between. This CDR3 is 14 amino acids long. CDR3 nucleotide sequence: TGTGCCAGCAGTTCATCATGGGACAATCAGCCCCAGCATTTT. Protein sequence: CASSSSWDNQPQHF. The whole variable domain, remainder taken from reference TRBV28 and TRBJ1-5, is DVKVTQSSRYLVKRTGEKVFLECVQDMDHENMFWYRQDPGLGLRLIYFSYDVKMKEKGDIPEGYSVSREKKERFSLILESASTNQTSMYLCASSSSWDNQPQHFGDGTRLSIL.

The V call is TRBV5-1, the J call TRBJ2-5; the D gene is possibly TRBD1 (5 bases). CDR3 length: 14 amino acids. The ends were cut back, 0 bases at V and 1 base at J, with 7 bases in the middle. Germline V CDR1 and CDR2: SGHRS, YFSETQ. Here the CDR3 DNA reads TGCGCCAGCAGCTTGGAGACAGTCCAAGAGACCCAGTACTTC. The encoded protein is CASSLETVQETQYF.

This chain joins TRBV5-1 and TRBJ2-1; maybe TRBD2 (7 bases). Germline values: CDR1 SGHRS, CDR2 YFSETQ. There are 14 residues in the CDR3. Trimming left V 4 bases short and J 7 bases short, with 15 bases between. The CDR3 DNA reads as TGCGCCAGCAGCCCCGGACAGCGGGGTAATGAGCAGTTCTTC. Its translation is CASSPGQRGNEQFF.

The J gene is TRBJ2-7, the V gene TRBV9; D remains unclear. V dropped 4 bases and J dropped 5 bases, with 13 bases sitting between them. Germline assignment: CDR1 SGDLS and CDR2 YYNGEE. There are 13 residues in the CDR3. CDR3 residues: CASSSDGRDEQYF. The CDR3 DNA follows: TGTGCCAGCAGCTCCGATGGGCGCGACGAGCAGTACTTC.

The genes are TRBV4-1 and TRBJ2-1; D not resolved. Germline lookup yields CDR1 MGHRA and CDR2 YSYEKL. V was cut by 4 bases and J by 3 bases, with 13 bases left in between. The CDR3 spans 15 residues. The CDR3 DNA sequence: TGCGCCAGCAGCCGATCTGGGCTTCTCTACAATGAGCAGTTCTTC. Translating it yields CASSRSGLLYNEQFF.

V usage is TRBV5-1 and J usage is TRBJ1-1; TRBD1 aligns across 7 bases. After removal of 0 bases from V and 7 bases from J, the junction contained 6 bases not matched to a gene. The CDR3 loop spans 14 amino acids. Germline V gene sequence: CDR1 SGHRS, CDR2 YFSETQ. CDR3 nucleotides: TGCGCCAGCAGCTTGGCCGGAGGGGGCGGTGAAGCTTTCTTT. This translates into CASSLAGGGGEAFF.

This chain uses TRBV28 with TRBJ1-4; 8 nucleotides agree with TRBD1. Germline values: CDR1 MDHEN, CDR2 SYDVKM. V lost 3 bases, J lost 10 bases, and 10 bases stayed unmatched. The CDR3 is made up of 15 amino acids. CDR3 sequence reads: CASSFSRQGAGKLFF. DNA for the CDR3: TGTGCCAGCAGTTTTAGTAGGCAGGGGGCCGGAAAACTGTTTTTT.

The chain is built from TRBV16 and TRBJ1-3; D possibly corresponds to TRBD1 (5 bases). V was shortened by 3 bases and J by 2 bases, with 11 bases between the two germline ends. The germline CDR1 and CDR2 sequences are KGHSY and FQNENV. The CDR3 extends over 15 amino acids. CDR3 in amino acids: CASSHPTGPGNTIYF. DNA for the CDR3: TGTGCCAGCAGCCACCCAACGGGGCCTGGAAACACCATATATTTT.

This chain links TRBV23-1 with TRBJ1-3; D possibly corresponds to TRBD1 (6 bases). TRBV23-1 is given ORF status, its function remaining uncertain. The V end was cut by 7 bases, the J end by 1 base, with 17 bases between. The CDR3 length is 16 residues. The CDR3 reads CASIRLPQGSGNTIYF. CDR3 coding DNA: TGCGCCAGCATCCGACTACCTCAGGGGTCTGGAAACACCATATATTTT.

The rearrangement joins TRBV28 to TRBJ2-7, with 7 bases matching TRBD2. V was pared by 7 bases and J by 3 bases, with 6 bases of the junction left unmatched. The CDR3 has 13 residues. The germline V gene has CDR1 MDHEN and CDR2 SYDVKM. The CDR3 DNA reads TGTGCCAGCAAAACGGGGGGAATCTACGAGCAGTACTTC. It specifies CASKTGGIYEQYF.

The CDR3 sequence: CASSLRWLAGELFF. The CDR3 region has the DNA TGTGCCAGCAGCTTGCGCTGGTTGGCCGGGGAGCTGTTTTTT. The chain links TRBV7-8 to TRBJ2-2; D is unresolved. Trimming took 3 bases from V and 6 from J, leaving 11 bases between them. Germline V gene data show CDR1 as SGHVS and CDR2 as FQNEAQ. The CDR3 sequence is 14 residues long.

This chain connects TRBV27 to TRBJ1-2; 8 nucleotides agree with TRBD1. The CDR3 loop spans 15 amino acids. V gave up 4 bases and J gave up 1 base; unmatched junction bases: 5. Germline loops: CDR1 MNHEY, CDR2 SMNVEV (reference sequence). This chain's CDR3 is CASSSTGGLNYGYTF. In DNA, the CDR3 is TGTGCCAGCAGTTCCACAGGGGGTCTTAACTATGGCTACACCTTC.

The J gene is TRBJ1-1, the V gene TRBV4-1; no firm D call. Trimming removed 1 base at V and 3 bases at J, with 6 bases between. Per the germline V gene, CDR1 is MGHRA and CDR2 is YSYEKL. The length of the CDR3 is 13 residues. CDR3 coding DNA: TGCGCCAGCAGCCAAGGTCCCCACACTGAAGCTTTCTTT. The encoded protein is CASSQGPHTEAFF.

The V and J genes are TRBV5-1 and TRBJ1-1; D ambiguous. Trimming removed 7 bases from V and 1 base from J, with 14 bases in between. This CDR3 has 14 residues. Germline loops: CDR1 SGHRS, CDR2 YFSETQ. CDR3 sequence reads: CASRPWAANTEAFF. CDR3 DNA sequence: TGCGCCAGCCGGCCCTGGGCAGCGAACACTGAAGCTTTCTTT.

This chain joins TRBV6-1 and TRBJ2-2; TRBD2 matches 7 bases. The germline V gene encodes CDR1 MNHNS and CDR2 SASEGT. This CDR3 region has 14 residues. V was pared by 11 bases and J by 5 bases, with 11 bases of the junction left unmatched. The CDR3 nucleotides are TGTGCCGTTCGGGGACTACCCGGGACCGGGGAGCTGTTTTTT. Amino acid sequence: CAVRGLPGTGELFF.

J is TRBJ1-6 and V is TRBV5-6; the D gene is possibly TRBD1 (6 bases). The CDR3 runs 16 residues. V dropped 3 bases and J dropped 9 bases, with 19 bases sitting between them. From germline, CDR1 is SGHDT and CDR2 YYEEEE. The DNA for the CDR3 is TGTGCCAGCAGCTGGGGAGGGGGAGAAAGAGGTTCACCCCTCCACTTT. Its translation: CASSWGGGERGSPLHF.

The V and J genes are TRBV6-1 and TRBJ2-7; 10 bases are shared with TRBD1. The CDR3 is 14 residues long. The ends lost 4 bases at V and 5 bases at J; junction bases unmatched: 5. From germline, CDR1 is MNHNS and CDR2 SASEGT. CDR3 nucleotides: TGTGCCAGCAGTGGTTGGGACAGGGGCCACGAGCAGTACTTC. Translated: CASSGWDRGHEQYF.

The chain couples TRBV28 to TRBJ2-7; a weak D match, TRBD2 (5 bases). The CDR3 consists of 13 residues. Between the trimmed V and J ends, which lost 3 bases and 1 base, there was a span of 7 bases. Germline V gene data show CDR1 as MDHEN and CDR2 as SYDVKM. CDR3 amino acids: CASSFRGSYEQYF. CDR3 sequence (DNA): TGTGCCAGCAGTTTCCGGGGATCCTACGAGCAGTACTTC. The full variable domain, with the rest looked up from reference TRBV28 and TRBJ2-7, is DVKVTQSSRYLVKRTGEKVFLECVQDMDHENMFWYRQDPGLGLRLIYFSYDVKMKEKGDIPEGYSVSREKKERFSLILESASTNQTSMYLCASSFRGSYEQYFGPGTRLTVT.

The chain carries TRBV7-3 and TRBJ2-2; 9 nucleotides match TRBD1. The CDR3 consists of 15 residues. Germline CDR1 is SGHTA and CDR2 is FQGTGA. After removal of 5 bases from V and 4 bases from J, the junction contained 5 bases not matched to a gene. The CDR3 region is CASSTTGGLTGELFF. The CDR3 DNA sequence: TGTGCCAGCAGCACTACAGGGGGCCTCACCGGGGAGCTGTTTTTT.

This clone was found a few times. The J gene is TRBJ1-1, the V gene TRBV7-9; no definite D call. The CDR3 contains 15 residues. Between the trimmed V and J ends, which lost 5 bases and 4 bases, there was a span of 17 bases. In germline, CDR1 is SEHNR, CDR2 FQNEAQ (reference sequence). CDR3 DNA sequence: TGTGCCAGCAGCCATGACCGAGGCATAGTCACTGAAGCTTTCTTT. Protein product: CASSHDRGIVTEAFF.

The chain is built from TRBV11-3 and TRBJ2-1; TRBD2 agrees at 9 bases. This CDR3 has 15 residues. The V gene end was trimmed by 1 base and the J gene end by 4 bases; junction bases not matched to a gene: 2. CDR1 and CDR2 (germline): SGHNT, YENEEA. CDR3 amino acids: CASSLGLADYNEQFF. Written as DNA, the CDR3 is TGTGCCAGCAGCTTAGGACTAGCGGATTACAATGAGCAGTTCTTC. Filled out from reference TRBV11-3 and TRBJ2-1, the complete variable domain reads EAGVVQSPRYKIIEKKQPVAFWCNPISGHNTLYWYLQNLGQGPELLIRYENEEAVDDSQLPKDRFSAERLKGVDSTLKIQPAELGDSAVYLCASSLGLADYNEQFFGPGTRLTVL.

This clone was seen only once. J is TRBJ2-7 and V is TRBV7-6, with D perhaps assigned TRBD1 or TRBD2 (5 bases each). Germline V gene sequence: CDR1 SGHVS, CDR2 FNYEAQ. This CDR3 is 14 amino acids long. V gave up 0 bases and J gave up 7 bases, with 13 bases separating them. CDR3 sequence: CASSLALGDGEQYF. The CDR3 region has the DNA TGTGCCAGCAGCTTAGCGTTAGGGGACGGGGAGCAGTACTTC.

This clone has a handful of counts. The chain couples TRBV11-3 to TRBJ1-1; 9 nucleotides agree with TRBD1. CDR1 SGHNT and CDR2 YENEEA come from the germline V gene. This CDR3 comprises 13 residues. The V and J ends lost 5 bases and 5 bases, in that order; junction bases with no gene match: 3. CDR3 sequence (DNA): TGTGCCAGCAGCGTAGGACAGGGGACTGAAGCTTTCTTT. This translates into CASSVGQGTEAFF.

This clone was seen more than once but under ten times. The chain combines TRBV5-4 with TRBJ2-3, with D possibly being TRBD1 (6 bases). The CDR3 extends over 13 amino acids. In germline, CDR1 is SGHNT, CDR2 YYREEE (reference sequence). Deletions cut 1 base from V and 5 bases from J, with 8 bases between. CDR3 loop: CASSLSTGDTQYF. CDR3 nucleotides: TGTGCCAGCAGCTTGTCGACAGGAGATACGCAGTATTTT.